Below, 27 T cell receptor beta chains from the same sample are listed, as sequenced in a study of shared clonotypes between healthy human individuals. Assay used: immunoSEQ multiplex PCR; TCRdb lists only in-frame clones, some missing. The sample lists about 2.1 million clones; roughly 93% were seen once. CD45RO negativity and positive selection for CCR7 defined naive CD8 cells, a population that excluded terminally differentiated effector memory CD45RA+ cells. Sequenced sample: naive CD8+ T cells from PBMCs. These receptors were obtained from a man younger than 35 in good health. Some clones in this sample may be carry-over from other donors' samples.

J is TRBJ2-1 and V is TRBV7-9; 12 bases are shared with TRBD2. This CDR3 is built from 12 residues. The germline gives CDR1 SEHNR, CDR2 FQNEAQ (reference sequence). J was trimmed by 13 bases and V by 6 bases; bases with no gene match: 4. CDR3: CASRLAGGSQFF. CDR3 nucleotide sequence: TGTGCCAGCAGGCTAGCGGGAGGGTCTCAGTTCTTC.

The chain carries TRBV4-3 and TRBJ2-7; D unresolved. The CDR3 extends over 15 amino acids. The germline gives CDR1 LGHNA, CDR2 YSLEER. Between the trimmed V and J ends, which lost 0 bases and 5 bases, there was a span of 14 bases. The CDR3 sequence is CASSQDYDELDEQYF. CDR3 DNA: TGCGCCAGCAGCCAAGATTACGACGAGCTCGACGAGCAGTACTTC.

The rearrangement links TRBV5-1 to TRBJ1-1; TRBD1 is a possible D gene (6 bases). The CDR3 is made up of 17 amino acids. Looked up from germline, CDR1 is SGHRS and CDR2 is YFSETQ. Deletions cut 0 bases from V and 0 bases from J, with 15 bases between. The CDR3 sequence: CASSLVGRTGMNTEAFF. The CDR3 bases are TGCGCCAGCAGCTTGGTGGGCCGAACAGGGATGAACACTGAAGCTTTCTTT. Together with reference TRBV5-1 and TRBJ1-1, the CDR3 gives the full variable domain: KAGVTQTPRYLIKTRGQQVTLSCSPISGHRSVSWYQQTPGQGLQFLFEYFSETQRNKGNFPGRFSGRQFSNSRSEMNVSTLELGDSALYLCASSLVGRTGMNTEAFFGQGTRLTVV.

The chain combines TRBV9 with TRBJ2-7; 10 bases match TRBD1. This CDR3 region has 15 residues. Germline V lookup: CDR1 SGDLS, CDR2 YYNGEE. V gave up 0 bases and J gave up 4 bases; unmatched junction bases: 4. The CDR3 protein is CASSVGGTGEYEQYF. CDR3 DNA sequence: TGTGCCAGCAGCGTAGGAGGGACAGGGGAGTACGAGCAGTACTTC. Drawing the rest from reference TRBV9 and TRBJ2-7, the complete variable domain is DSGVTQTPKHLITATGQRVTLRCSPRSGDLSVYWYQQSLDQGLQFLIQYYNGEERAKGNILERFSAQQFPDLHSELNLSSLELGDSALYFCASSVGGTGEYEQYFGPGTRLTVT.

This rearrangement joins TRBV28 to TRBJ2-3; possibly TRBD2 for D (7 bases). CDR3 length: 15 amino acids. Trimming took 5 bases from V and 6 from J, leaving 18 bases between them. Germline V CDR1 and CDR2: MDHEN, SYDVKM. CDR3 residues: CASSPATGRGDTQYF. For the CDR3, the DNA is TGTGCCAGCAGTCCTGCTACAGGGAGGGGGGATACGCAGTATTTT.

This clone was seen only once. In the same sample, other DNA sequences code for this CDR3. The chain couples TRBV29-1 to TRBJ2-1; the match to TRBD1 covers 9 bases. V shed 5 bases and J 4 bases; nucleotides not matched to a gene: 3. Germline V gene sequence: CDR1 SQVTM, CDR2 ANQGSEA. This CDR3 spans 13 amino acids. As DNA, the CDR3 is TGCAGCGTTCCGGGACAGGGTTACAATGAGCAGTTCTTC. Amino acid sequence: CSVPGQGYNEQFF.

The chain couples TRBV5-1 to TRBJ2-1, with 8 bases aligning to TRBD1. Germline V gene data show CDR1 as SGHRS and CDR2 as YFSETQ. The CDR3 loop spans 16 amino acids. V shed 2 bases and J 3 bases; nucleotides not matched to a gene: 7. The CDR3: CASSLIPDRGYNEQFF. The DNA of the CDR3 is TGCGCCAGCAGCTTAATTCCAGACAGGGGCTACAATGAGCAGTTCTTC.

CDR3 bases: TGTGCCAGCACCAGTACAGGGATACAGCCCCAGCATTTT. This sequence encodes CASTSTGIQPQHF. The chain carries TRBV6-5 and TRBJ1-5; weak D call: TRBD1 (6 bases). The germline V gene encodes CDR1 MNHEY and CDR2 SVGAGI. The V end was cut by 7 bases, the J end by 7 bases, with 14 bases between. There are 13 residues in the CDR3.

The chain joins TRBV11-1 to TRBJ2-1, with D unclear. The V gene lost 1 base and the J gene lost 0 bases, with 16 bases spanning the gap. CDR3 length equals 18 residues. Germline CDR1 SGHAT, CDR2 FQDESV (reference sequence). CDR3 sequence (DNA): TGTGCCAGCAGCTTAGAACCCCTAGGCTCCAGCTCCTACAATGAGCAGTTCTTC. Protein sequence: CASSLEPLGSSSYNEQFF.

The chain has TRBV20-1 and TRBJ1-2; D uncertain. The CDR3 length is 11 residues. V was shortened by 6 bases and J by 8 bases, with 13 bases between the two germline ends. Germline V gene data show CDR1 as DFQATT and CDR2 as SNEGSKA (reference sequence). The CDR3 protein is CSAKIVGGYTF. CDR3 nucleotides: TGCAGTGCAAAGATAGTGGGCGGCTACACCTTC.

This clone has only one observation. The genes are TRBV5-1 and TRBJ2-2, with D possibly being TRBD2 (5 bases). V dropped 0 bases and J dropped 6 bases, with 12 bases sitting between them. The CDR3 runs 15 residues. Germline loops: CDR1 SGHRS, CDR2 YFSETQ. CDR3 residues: CASSLGVGSAGELFF. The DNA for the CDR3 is TGCGCCAGCAGCTTGGGCGTGGGGAGCGCCGGGGAGCTGTTTTTT.

CDR3 in amino acids: CASSPLGVMNTEAFF. In nucleotides, the CDR3 is TGCGCCAGCAGCCCCCTGGGGGTGATGAACACTGAAGCTTTCTTT. The gene calls are TRBV4-3 and TRBJ1-1; the D gene is possibly TRBD1 (5 bases). The ends were cut back, 4 bases at V and 0 bases at J, with 12 bases in the middle. Per germline, CDR1 LGHNA and CDR2 YSLEER. This CDR3 region has 15 residues.

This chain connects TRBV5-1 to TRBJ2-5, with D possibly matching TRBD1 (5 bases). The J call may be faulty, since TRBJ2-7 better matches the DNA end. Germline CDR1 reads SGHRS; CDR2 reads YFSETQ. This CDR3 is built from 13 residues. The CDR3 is CASGAGFPYEQYF. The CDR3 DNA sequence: TGCGCCAGCGGGGCCGGATTTCCTTACGAGCAGTACTTC.

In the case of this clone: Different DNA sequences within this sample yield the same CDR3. CDR3 loop: CASSLDRGGQPQHF. The CDR3 DNA sequence: TGTGCCAGCAGCTTGGACAGGGGCGGTCAGCCCCAGCATTTT. The chain carries TRBV7-2 and TRBJ1-5; 9 bases agree with TRBD1. The CDR3 is made up of 14 amino acids. V was pared by 3 bases and J by 6 bases, with 3 bases of the junction left unmatched. Germline CDR1 reads SGHTA; CDR2 reads FQGNSA.

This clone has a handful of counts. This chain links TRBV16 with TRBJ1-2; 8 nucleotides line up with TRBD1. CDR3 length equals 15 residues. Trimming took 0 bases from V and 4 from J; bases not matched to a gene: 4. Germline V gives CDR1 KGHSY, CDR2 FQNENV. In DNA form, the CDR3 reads TGTGCCAGCAGCCAATCTCGGACAGGGATCTATGGCTACACCTTC. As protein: CASSQSRTGIYGYTF.

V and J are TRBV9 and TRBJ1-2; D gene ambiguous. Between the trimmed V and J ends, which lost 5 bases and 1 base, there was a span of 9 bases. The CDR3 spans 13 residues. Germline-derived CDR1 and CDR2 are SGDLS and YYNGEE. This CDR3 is CASRGRDNYGYTF. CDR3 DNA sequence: TGTGCCAGCAGGGGGAGGGATAACTATGGCTACACCTTC.

CDR3 protein: CASSLGSGAWEQYF. The CDR3 bases are TGTGCCAGCAGCTTAGGTTCCGGGGCCTGGGAGCAGTACTTC. The rearrangement uses TRBV7-9 and TRBJ2-7; tentatively, D is TRBD1 or TRBD2 (5 bases each). V lost 1 base and J lost 7, with 14 bases in between. The V gene's germline CDR1 is SEHNR and CDR2 FQNEAQ (reference sequence). The CDR3 has 14 amino acids.

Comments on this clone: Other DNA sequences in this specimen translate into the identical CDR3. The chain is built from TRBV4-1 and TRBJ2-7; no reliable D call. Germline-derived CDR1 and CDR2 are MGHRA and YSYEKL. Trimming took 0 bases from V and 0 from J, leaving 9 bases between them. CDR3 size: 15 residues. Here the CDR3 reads CASSQDPRSSYEQYF. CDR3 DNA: TGCGCCAGCAGCCAAGATCCCAGGTCCTCCTACGAGCAGTACTTC.

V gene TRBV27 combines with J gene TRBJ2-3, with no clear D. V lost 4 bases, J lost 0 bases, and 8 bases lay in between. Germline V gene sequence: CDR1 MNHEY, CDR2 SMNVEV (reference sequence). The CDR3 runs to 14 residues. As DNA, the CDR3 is TGTGCCAGCAGTTCGATCCAAAGCACAGATACGCAGTATTTT. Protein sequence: CASSSIQSTDTQYF.

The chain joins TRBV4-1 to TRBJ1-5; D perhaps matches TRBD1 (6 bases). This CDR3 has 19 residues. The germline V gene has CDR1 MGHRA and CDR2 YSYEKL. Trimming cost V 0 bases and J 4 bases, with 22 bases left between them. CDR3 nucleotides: TGCGCCAGCAGCCAAGATGGGGGGGGCTCCGAGAGTTGGAATCAGCCCCAGCATTTT. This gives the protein CASSQDGGGSESWNQPQHF.

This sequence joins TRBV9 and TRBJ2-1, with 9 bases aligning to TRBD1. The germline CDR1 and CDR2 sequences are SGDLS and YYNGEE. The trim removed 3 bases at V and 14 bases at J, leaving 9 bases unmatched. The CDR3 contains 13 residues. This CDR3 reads CASSAAGTGLEFF. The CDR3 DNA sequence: TGTGCCAGCAGCGCCGCCGGGACAGGGTTGGAGTTCTTC.

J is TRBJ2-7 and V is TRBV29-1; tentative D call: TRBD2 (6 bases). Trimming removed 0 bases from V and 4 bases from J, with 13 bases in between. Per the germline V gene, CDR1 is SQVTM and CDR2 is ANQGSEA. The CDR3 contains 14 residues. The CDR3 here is CSVEEPEGRYEQYF. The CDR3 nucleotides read TGCAGCGTTGAAGAACCGGAGGGCCGGTACGAGCAGTACTTC.

The CDR3 sequence: CASSSGQGNNEQFF. CDR3 DNA: TGCGCCAGCAGCTCGGGACAGGGAAACAATGAGCAGTTCTTC. The chain joins TRBV5-1 to TRBJ2-1; TRBD1 aligns across 9 bases. This CDR3 comprises 14 residues. The V gene end was trimmed by 3 bases and the J gene end by 5 bases; junction bases not matched to a gene: 3. Germline-derived CDR1 and CDR2 are SGHRS and YFSETQ.

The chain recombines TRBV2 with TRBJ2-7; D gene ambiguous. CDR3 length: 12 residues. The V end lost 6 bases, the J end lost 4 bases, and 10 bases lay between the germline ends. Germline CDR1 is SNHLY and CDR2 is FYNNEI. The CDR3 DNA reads TGTGCCAGCAGGATTCTAGGTTACGAGCAGTACTTC. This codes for CASRILGYEQYF.

The CDR3 is CASSGRGAESSYNSPLHF. The CDR3 DNA reads as TGTGCCAGCAGTGGACGGGGGGCTGAGAGCTCCTATAATTCACCCCTCCACTTT. This chain joins TRBV28 and TRBJ1-6; D possibly corresponds to TRBD1 (6 bases). Trimming pared 5 bases from V and 0 bases from J, leaving 17 bases between. This CDR3 is 18 amino acids long. CDR1 is MDHEN and CDR2 is SYDVKM in the germline V gene.

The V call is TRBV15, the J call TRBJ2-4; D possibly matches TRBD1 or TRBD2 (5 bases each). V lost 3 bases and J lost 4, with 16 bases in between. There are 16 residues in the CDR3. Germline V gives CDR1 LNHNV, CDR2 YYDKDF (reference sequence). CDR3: CATSSRPGTPKNIQYF. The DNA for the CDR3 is TGTGCCACCAGCAGTCGTCCCGGGACGCCGAAAAACATTCAGTACTTC.

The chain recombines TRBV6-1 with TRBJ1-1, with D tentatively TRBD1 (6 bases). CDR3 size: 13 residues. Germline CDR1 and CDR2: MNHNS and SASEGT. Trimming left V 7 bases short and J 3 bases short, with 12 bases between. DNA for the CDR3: TGTGCCAGCAATAGGGGGTCCTACACTGAAGCTTTCTTT. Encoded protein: CASNRGSYTEAFF.